This T cell receptor beta chain derives from a study of vaccination effects on CD4 cells after COVID-19. Produced via immunoSEQ multiplex PCR; TCRdb's table is partial and in-frame only. The table has 65,000 to 80,000 clones, roughly three quarters seen once. The culture ran for roughly ten days, and then CD4+ T cells were isolated. With regard to this clone: Its antigen is still unknown.

The CDR3 length is 15 residues. Per the germline V gene, CDR1 is SGHTA and CDR2 is FQGNSA. Trimming cost V 5 bases and J 4 bases, with 17 bases left between them. The receptor comes from a human donor who received a COVID-19 vaccine. The rearrangement joins TRBV7-2 to TRBJ1-2, with TRBD1 as a possible D gene (5 bases). Sequenced here: CD4+ T cells from PBMCs cultured without peptide, sampled before COVID-19 vaccination. CDR3 loop: CASSPGTAALYGYTF. CDR3 DNA sequence: TGTGCCAGCAGCCCAGGGACGGCGGCCCTCTATGGCTACACCTTC.